These 21 T cell receptor beta chains came from one sample sequenced in a study of T cell responses to AZD1222 COVID-19 vaccine. The assay was immunoSEQ multiplex PCR, and TCRdb's table has in-frame clones only and misses some. The sample lists roughly 150,000 clones; around 89% were seen once. Material: peripheral blood, obtained on day 0 of AZD1222 vaccination. The receptors here all came from an adult in good health.

This chain uses TRBV6-1 with TRBJ2-3, with 8 bases lining up with TRBD2. Per the germline V gene, CDR1 is MNHNS and CDR2 is SASEGT. The length of the CDR3 is 16 residues. The trim removed 1 base at V and 3 bases at J, leaving 6 bases unmatched. The CDR3 is CASSEVRAGDTDTQYF. The DNA for the CDR3 is TGTGCCAGCAGTGAAGTCAGAGCGGGAGATACAGATACGCAGTATTTT.

The chain recombines TRBV19 with TRBJ2-1, with a weak D call TRBD2 (6 bases). Germline loops: CDR1 LNHDA, CDR2 SQIVND (reference sequence). The germline V and J ends were trimmed by 4 bases and 6 bases, with 16 bases remaining between them. The CDR3 is 15 residues long. The CDR3 coding sequence is TGTGCCAGTAGTACGCGGACGGGGAGGAGCAATGAGCAGTTCTTC. Its protein product is CASSTRTGRSNEQFF.

The chain couples TRBV6-1 to TRBJ2-5; D unresolved. This CDR3 region has 14 residues. Germline loops: CDR1 MNHNS, CDR2 SASEGT. Trimming took off 2 bases at V and 2 bases at J, with 9 bases between the two ends. The CDR3 is CASSEHPVQETQYF. In DNA form, the CDR3 reads TGTGCCAGCAGTGAACACCCCGTTCAAGAGACCCAGTACTTC.

The chain has TRBV4-3 and TRBJ2-2; D is uncertain. Germline V gives CDR1 LGHNA, CDR2 YSLEER. The CDR3 has 13 amino acids. V was trimmed by 3 bases and J by 7 bases, leaving 9 bases between them. The chain's CDR3 is CASSQALGGELFF. The DNA of the CDR3 is TGCGCCAGCAGCCAGGCTCTGGGCGGGGAGCTGTTTTTT.

This chain links TRBV7-2 with TRBJ1-2; 10 bases are shared with TRBD1. Germline CDR1 and CDR2: SGHTA and FQGNSA. The J segment lost 1 base and the V segment lost 6 bases, leaving 8 bases of the junction unmatched. The CDR3 is made up of 16 amino acids. The CDR3 protein is CASRPGQGMVNYGYTF. CDR3 nucleotide sequence: TGTGCCAGCAGGCCGGGACAGGGGATGGTTAACTATGGCTACACCTTC.

The count of this clone is one. This chain links TRBV11-3 with TRBJ1-1, with D possibly TRBD1 on 6 matching bases. V lost 2 bases and J 4 bases, leaving 8 bases between the germline ends. Germline V gives CDR1 SGHNT, CDR2 YENEEA. The CDR3 runs to 13 residues. The CDR3 region is CASSLTGFTEAFF. CDR3 in DNA: TGTGCCAGCAGCTTAACAGGGTTCACTGAAGCTTTCTTT.

This clone came up a few times. The chain's CDR3 is CARFYYGYTF. CDR3 DNA sequence: TGTGCCAGGTTTTACTATGGCTACACCTTC. The V gene is TRBV27, the J gene TRBJ1-2, with D uncertain. Germline V gene data show CDR1 as MNHEY and CDR2 as SMNVEV (reference sequence). V gave up 9 bases and J gave up 3 bases, with 5 bases separating them. This CDR3 comprises 10 residues.

This sequence joins TRBV27 and TRBJ1-1; 7 bases align to TRBD1. Germline CDR1 MNHEY, CDR2 SMNVEV (reference sequence). V lost 0 bases and J lost 5; bases outside the gene matches: 12. The CDR3 is 17 residues long. This CDR3 reads CASSLSWAGGMGTEAFF. CDR3 DNA: TGTGCCAGCAGTTTATCGTGGGCAGGGGGAATGGGGACTGAAGCTTTCTTT.

A remark on this clone: The sample has other DNA sequences that encode this CDR3 too. The chain carries TRBV27 and TRBJ1-1; D unclear. Germline lookup yields CDR1 MNHEY and CDR2 SMNVEV (reference sequence). The CDR3 is made up of 13 amino acids. V dropped 8 bases and J dropped 2 bases, with 12 bases sitting between them. CDR3 nucleotides: TGTGCCAGCTCCCTAGGGCCAAACACTGAAGCTTTCTTT. Translating it yields CASSLGPNTEAFF.

The rearrangement links TRBV19 to TRBJ2-3; no clear D gene. The V end was cut by 6 bases, the J end by 2 bases, with 12 bases between. The germline V gene has CDR1 LNHDA and CDR2 SQIVND (reference sequence). This CDR3 spans 14 amino acids. The CDR3 loop is CASSRTVPTDTQYF. The CDR3 coding sequence is TGTGCCAGTAGCCGGACGGTCCCCACAGATACGCAGTATTTT.

V and J are TRBV6-5 and TRBJ1-1; the D gene is possibly TRBD1 (5 bases). Looked up from germline, CDR1 is MNHEY and CDR2 is SVGAGI. Trimming shortened V by 0 bases and J by 8 bases, and 16 bases separated the two germline ends. The CDR3 length is 15 residues. CDR3 in DNA: TGTGCCAGCAGTTACTCCGAGGACGGGGCCTCCGAAGCTTTCTTT. Its protein is CASSYSEDGASEAFF.

V usage is TRBV29-1 and J usage is TRBJ2-2, with a possible D match to TRBD1 (6 bases). Germline loops: CDR1 SQVTM, CDR2 ANQGSEA. Trimming left V 0 bases short and J 4 bases short, with 9 bases between. The CDR3 extends over 14 amino acids. CDR3 sequence reads: CSVEDRGGTGELFF. For the CDR3, the DNA is TGCAGCGTTGAAGATCGAGGGGGCACCGGGGAGCTGTTTTTT.

The chain uses TRBV18 and TRBJ2-1; weak D call: TRBD1 (6 bases). The CDR3 contains 15 residues. Germline CDR1 KGHSH, CDR2 LQKENI. V was clipped by 6 bases and J by 4 bases, with 16 bases between them. DNA for the CDR3: TGTGCCAGCTCTCAGGGGATGGACAGATACAATGAGCAGTTCTTC. Residues: CASSQGMDRYNEQFF.

The chain links TRBV6-5 to TRBJ2-3, with D hard to call. The CDR3 extends over 15 amino acids. V was shortened by 0 bases and J by 11 bases, with 18 bases between the two germline ends. Looked up from germline, CDR1 is MNHEY and CDR2 is SVGAGI. The CDR3 DNA reads as TGTGCCAGCAGTTACTCGAGGTCCCAGGCTTCGGGGCAGTATTTT. It encodes CASSYSRSQASGQYF.

V and J are TRBV5-4 and TRBJ1-4, with D possibly being TRBD1 (5 bases). The germline V and J ends were trimmed by 1 base and 8 bases, with 12 bases remaining between them. This CDR3 has 14 residues. CDR1 is SGHNT, CDR2 YYREEE, per germline (reference sequence). For the CDR3, the DNA is TGTGCCAGCAGCTTGCGGGGGATCCAAGAAAAACTGTTTTTT. Amino acid sequence: CASSLRGIQEKLFF.

This clone appeared a single time. The V and J genes are TRBV9 and TRBJ1-3; D perhaps matches TRBD1 (5 bases). V was pared by 8 bases and J by 5 bases, with 20 bases between. CDR3 size: 15 residues. Germline V gene lookup returns CDR1 SGDLS and CDR2 YYNGEE. CDR3 in amino acids: CARTKPWGRRNTIYF. For the CDR3, the DNA is TGTGCCAGGACCAAACCTTGGGGCAGACGAAACACCATATATTTT.

A single count supports this clone. The V and J genes are TRBV6-1 and TRBJ2-2; 7 bases match TRBD1. Germline CDR1 reads MNHNS; CDR2 reads SASEGT. With 2 bases clipped from V and 1 base from J, the junction kept 4 bases outside the gene matches. The CDR3 covers 16 residues. The CDR3 nucleotides are TGTGCCAGCAGTGAAAGGGGGCAGGAGAACACCGGGGAGCTGTTTTTT. Translating gives CASSERGQENTGELFF.

V is TRBV13 and J is TRBJ2-7; D is possibly TRBD2 (5 bases). Germline loops: CDR1 PRHDT, CDR2 FYEKMQ (reference sequence). V was trimmed by 5 bases and J by 0 bases, leaving 17 bases between them. CDR3 size: 16 residues. Here the CDR3 DNA reads TGTGCCAGCAGCCCCCCAGCGGACGTTAGCTCCTACGAGCAGTACTTC. Protein sequence: CASSPPADVSSYEQYF.

This chain links TRBV6-5 with TRBJ1-3; 8 bases align to TRBD1. Germline trimming cut 6 bases from V and 0 bases from J; bases unmatched to any gene: 4. The length of the CDR3 is 15 residues. Germline loops: CDR1 MNHEY, CDR2 SVGAGI. The CDR3 loop is CASSRGTGSGNTIYF. CDR3 coding DNA: TGTGCCAGCAGCCGCGGGACAGGCTCTGGAAACACCATATATTTT.

The chain recombines TRBV5-4 with TRBJ1-1, with 7 bases aligning to TRBD1. The germline V gene encodes CDR1 SGHNT and CDR2 YYREEE (reference sequence). The CDR3 is 12 amino acids. V was clipped by 4 bases and J by 5 bases; unmatched bases: 2. The chain's CDR3 is CASSAGGTEAFF. As DNA, the CDR3 is TGTGCCAGCAGCGCAGGGGGTACTGAAGCTTTCTTT.

This rearrangement joins TRBV19 to TRBJ1-2, with a tentative D call TRBD1 (6 bases). V lost 3 bases and J lost 4, with 15 bases in between. From germline, CDR1 is LNHDA and CDR2 SQIVND (reference sequence). The CDR3 contains 15 residues. Here the CDR3 reads CASSIAPQGIYGYTF. CDR3 in DNA: TGTGCCAGTAGTATCGCTCCACAGGGTATCTATGGCTACACCTTC.